The 27 T cell receptor beta chains below were found in one sample sequenced in a study of blood T cell repertoires in COVID-19. The table came from immunoSEQ multiplex PCR; TCRdb's copy has only in-frame clones and leaves some out. There are 250,000 to 300,000 clones in the sample; about four fifths occur only once, and around 2.9% lies in the top ten. Sequencing was performed on peripheral blood. These receptors were obtained from a woman aged 55-75 years with active or convalescent COVID-19.

This sequence joins TRBV6-6 and TRBJ2-2, with 13 bases fitting TRBD2. CDR1 and CDR2 from the germline V gene are MNHNY and SVGAGI (reference sequence). Germline trimming cut 5 bases from V and 6 bases from J; bases unmatched to any gene: 6. This CDR3 has 16 amino acids. The CDR3 DNA follows: TGTGCCAGCAGTCCAACCACTAGCGGGGGGGCCGGGGAGCTGTTTTTT. Residues: CASSPTTSGGAGELFF.

The genes are TRBV7-9 and TRBJ2-7; 11 bases line up with TRBD1. The junction had 6 bases not matched to a gene; V was cut back by 4 bases and J by 4 bases. Germline V lookup: CDR1 SEHNR, CDR2 FQNEAQ (reference sequence). This CDR3 is built from 15 residues. CDR3 in DNA: TGTGCCAGCAGCTATCCGGACAGGGGGCAATACGAGCAGTACTTC. This codes for CASSYPDRGQYEQYF.

V is TRBV20-1 and J is TRBJ1-5, with D tentatively TRBD1 (6 bases). The CDR3 length is 15 residues. V gave up 3 bases and J gave up 7 bases, with 19 bases separating them. Germline CDR1 reads DFQATT; CDR2 reads SNEGSKA (reference sequence). CDR3 residues: CSASPTLGGGQPQHF. As DNA, the CDR3 is TGCAGTGCTAGTCCGACCTTAGGGGGGGGCCAGCCCCAGCATTTT.

V and J are TRBV6-6 and TRBJ1-6, with 7 bases fitting TRBD1. The V gene end was trimmed by 9 bases and the J gene end by 4 bases; junction bases not matched to a gene: 9. There are 15 residues in the CDR3. The germline V gene encodes CDR1 MNHNY and CDR2 SVGAGI (reference sequence). The DNA of the CDR3 is TGTGCCAGTATCCCCGGGGGACAGTATAATTCACCCCTCCACTTT. As protein: CASIPGGQYNSPLHF.

This chain joins TRBV7-8 and TRBJ2-1, with D possibly matching TRBD2 (6 bases). V was clipped by 2 bases and J by 3 bases, with 11 bases between them. The CDR3 is 15 residues long. CDR1 is SGHVS and CDR2 is FQNEAQ in the germline V gene. CDR3 in amino acids: CASSLSRRDYNEQFF. The CDR3 DNA is TGTGCCAGCAGCTTAAGTAGGCGGGACTACAATGAGCAGTTCTTC.

The J gene is TRBJ2-5, the V gene TRBV10-3; 7 nucleotides line up with TRBD1. Germline V gene data show CDR1 as ENHRY and CDR2 as SYGVKD. J was trimmed by 7 bases and V by 1 base; bases with no gene match: 6. The CDR3 spans 14 residues. The CDR3 DNA is TGTGCCATCAGTGAGTTGGGACAGCCAGGGACCCAGTACTTC. Translating it yields CAISELGQPGTQYF.

This chain links TRBV19 with TRBJ1-3; TRBD1 aligns across 8 bases. The CDR3 consists of 16 residues. The ends lost 8 bases at V and 0 bases at J; junction bases unmatched: 9. From germline, CDR1 is LNHDA and CDR2 SQIVND (reference sequence). CDR3 in amino acids: CASQPGQVSSGNTIYF. The CDR3 nucleotides read TGTGCCAGTCAGCCGGGACAGGTTAGCTCTGGAAACACCATATATTTT.

This chain links TRBV3-1 (or the pseudogene TRBV3-2) with TRBJ2-1, with 10 positions matching TRBD2. The V and J ends lost 1 base and 4 bases, in that order; junction bases with no gene match: 1. Looked up from germline, CDR1 is LGHDT and CDR2 is YNNKEL (reference sequence). The CDR3 runs to 15 residues. The CDR3 DNA reads TGTGCCAGCAGCCAAGGTAGCGGGGGGTACAATGAGCAGTTCTTC. Translated: CASSQGSGGYNEQFF.

V gene TRBV19 combines with J gene TRBJ2-7, with 11 bases matching TRBD2. The CDR3 has 16 residues. CDR1 is LNHDA, CDR2 SQIVND, per germline (reference sequence). The ends lost 6 bases at V and 0 bases at J; junction bases unmatched: 7. CDR3 DNA: TGTGCCAGTAGCCCTAGGACTAGCGGGCCCTCCTACGAGCAGTACTTC. It yields the protein CASSPRTSGPSYEQYF.

The chain links TRBV24-1 to TRBJ1-4, with TRBD1 identical over 9 bases. Germline trimming cut 7 bases from V and 6 bases from J; bases unmatched to any gene: 2. CDR1 and CDR2 (germline): KGHDR, SFDVKD. The length of the CDR3 is 13 residues. For the CDR3, the DNA is TGTGCCACCAGAAGGGACAGGGATGAAAAACTGTTTTTT. Its protein product is CATRRDRDEKLFF.

The chain combines TRBV10-1 with TRBJ2-3; D possibly corresponds to TRBD2 (6 bases). This CDR3 comprises 15 residues. Trimming left V 2 bases short and J 2 bases short, with 11 bases between. The germline CDR1 and CDR2 sequences are WNHNN and SYGVQD (reference sequence). CDR3 nucleotide sequence: TGCGCCAGCAGTGAGGGGCTAGCGACCACAGATACGCAGTATTTT. It yields the protein CASSEGLATTDTQYF.

V usage is TRBV18 and J usage is TRBJ2-7, with 11 bases that match TRBD2. Trimming at V came to 3 bases and at J to 4 bases, leaving 2 bases not matched to a gene. Germline loops: CDR1 KGHSH, CDR2 LQKENI. The CDR3 is 14 residues long. The CDR3 DNA is TGTGCCAGCTCACCGACTAGCGGGGTATACGAGCAGTACTTC. It is translated as CASSPTSGVYEQYF.

The rearrangement joins TRBV3-1 (or the pseudogene TRBV3-2) to TRBJ1-3, with D perhaps TRBD1 (5 bases). This CDR3 is built from 13 residues. V was cut by 5 bases and J by 2 bases, with 7 bases left in between. Germline CDR1 is LGHDT and CDR2 is YNNKEL (reference sequence). CDR3 amino acids: CASSTGPGNTIYF. CDR3 nucleotide sequence: TGTGCCAGCAGCACAGGTCCTGGAAACACCATATATTTT.

This chain connects TRBV6-5 to TRBJ2-7; TRBD2 aligns across 8 bases. This CDR3 is built from 14 residues. Looked up from germline, CDR1 is MNHEY and CDR2 is SVGAGI. Germline trimming cut 8 bases from V and 8 bases from J; bases unmatched to any gene: 14. CDR3 loop: CASRELAGPTKQYF. CDR3 coding DNA: TGTGCCAGCCGAGAGCTAGCGGGTCCCACCAAGCAGTACTTC.

V is TRBV19 and J is TRBJ2-1; 10 positions agree with TRBD2. This CDR3 comprises 15 residues. Germline-derived CDR1 and CDR2 are LNHDA and SQIVND (reference sequence). V trimming: 5 bases; J trimming: 4 bases; junction bases outside the gene matches: 5. In DNA, the CDR3 is TGTGCCAGTAGTTGGGCTAGCGGGGGTTACAATGAGCAGTTCTTC. This sequence encodes CASSWASGGYNEQFF.

The chain employs TRBV7-9 and TRBJ1-4, with a tentative D call TRBD1 (6 bases). Germline V gene sequence: CDR1 SEHNR, CDR2 FQNEAQ (reference sequence). V lost 3 bases to trimming and J lost 8 bases, with 19 bases between them. The CDR3 extends over 16 amino acids. Written as DNA, the CDR3 is TGTGCCAGCAGCTTTTTCGGCGGGGGGGCCTCGGAAAAACTGTTTTTT. Translating gives CASSFFGGGASEKLFF.

The chain carries TRBV6-2 or TRBV6-3 and TRBJ1-1, with D tentatively TRBD1 (5 bases). V lost 2 bases, J lost 5 bases, and 9 bases lay in between. The CDR3 length is 13 residues. CDR1 is MNHEY, CDR2 SVGEGT, per germline. CDR3 sequence: CASSYGGGTEAFF. DNA for the CDR3: TGTGCCAGCAGTTACGGGGGAGGGACTGAAGCTTTCTTT.

The chain recombines TRBV7-9 with TRBJ2-5, with D possibly being TRBD2 (6 bases). Germline V CDR1 and CDR2: SEHNR, FQNEAQ (reference sequence). V gave up 3 bases and J gave up 2 bases, with 13 bases separating them. This CDR3 has 15 residues. CDR3: CASSFGGTGQETQYF. The CDR3 bases are TGTGCCAGCAGCTTCGGGGGAACCGGACAAGAGACCCAGTACTTC.

The V call is TRBV5-1, the J call TRBJ2-2, with D possibly being TRBD2 (5 bases). V gave up 3 bases and J gave up 1 base, with 13 bases separating them. The germline gives CDR1 SGHRS, CDR2 YFSETQ. The length of the CDR3 is 16 residues. CDR3 sequence reads: CASSSLSGVNTGELFF. CDR3 in DNA: TGCGCCAGCAGCTCCTTATCCGGGGTGAACACCGGGGAGCTGTTTTTT.

The chain combines TRBV4-3 with TRBJ1-1; 8 bases match TRBD1. The CDR3 spans 15 residues. Trimming at V came to 1 base and at J to 0 bases, leaving 1 base not matched to a gene. Germline V gene lookup returns CDR1 LGHNA and CDR2 YSLEER. CDR3 sequence (DNA): TGCGCCAGCAGCCAAGGGACAGGGATGAACACTGAAGCTTTCTTT. This gives the protein CASSQGTGMNTEAFF.

The chain is built from TRBV7-9 and TRBJ2-1, with 9 bases that match TRBD1. Germline V gene lookup returns CDR1 SEHNR and CDR2 FQNEAQ (reference sequence). This CDR3 has 17 amino acids. V trimming: 5 bases; J trimming: 7 bases; junction bases outside the gene matches: 15. The CDR3 sequence is CASSRSFGGTGFNEQFF. As DNA, the CDR3 is TGTGCCAGCAGCCGCTCCTTCGGGGGGACAGGGTTTAATGAGCAGTTCTTC.

The V call is TRBV29-1, the J call TRBJ2-7; weak D call: TRBD1 (6 bases). The V gene's germline CDR1 is SQVTM and CDR2 ANQGSEA. The CDR3 contains 13 residues. Trimming cost V 8 bases and J 4 bases, with 18 bases left between them. The CDR3 region is CSPDRTLKYEQYF. The CDR3 bases are TGCAGCCCCGACAGGACGTTAAAGTACGAGCAGTACTTC.

CDR3 amino acids: CASSLAGGLNNEQFF. The DNA of the CDR3 is TGTGCCAGCAGCTTGGCGGGGGGGCTTAACAATGAGCAGTTCTTC. The chain is built from TRBV7-2 and TRBJ2-1, with 9 bases identical to TRBD2. Looked up from germline, CDR1 is SGHTA and CDR2 is FQGNSA. This CDR3 contains 15 residues. V lost 3 bases and J lost 5; bases outside the gene matches: 5.

V gene TRBV19 combines with J gene TRBJ1-4; TRBD1 aligns across 8 bases. The germline V gene has CDR1 LNHDA and CDR2 SQIVND (reference sequence). The junction had 13 bases not matched to a gene; V was cut back by 6 bases and J by 7 bases. This CDR3 is 16 amino acids long. The CDR3: CASSSLIQGAGEKLFF. CDR3 coding DNA: TGTGCCAGTAGCTCCCTAATCCAGGGGGCGGGTGAAAAACTGTTTTTT.

The chain carries TRBV18 and TRBJ1-2; 7 positions match TRBD1. There are 18 residues in the CDR3. Per the germline V gene, CDR1 is KGHSH and CDR2 is LQKENI. V shed 1 base and J 4 bases; nucleotides not matched to a gene: 15. The CDR3 DNA reads TGTGCCAGCTCACCACTACCACCGAGGGTGGACAGGATCTATGGCTACACCTTC. Its protein product is CASSPLPPRVDRIYGYTF.

In its sample, this clone was seen once. The chain employs TRBV12-3 or TRBV12-4 and TRBJ1-1, with D unresolved. Trimming stripped 7 bases from V and 1 base from J, with 10 bases between. The CDR3 contains 13 residues. The CDR3 protein is CASTFGGNTEAFF. For the CDR3, the DNA is TGTGCCAGCACCTTCGGAGGGAACACTGAAGCTTTCTTT.

The chain uses TRBV6-5 and TRBJ1-4; D call uncertain. V was clipped by 7 bases and J by 7 bases, with 13 bases between them. The CDR3 sequence is 13 residues long. The germline V gene has CDR1 MNHEY and CDR2 SVGAGI. CDR3 bases: TGTGCCAGCACCCGGCGGGAGGGTGAAAAACTGTTTTTT. Protein product: CASTRREGEKLFF.